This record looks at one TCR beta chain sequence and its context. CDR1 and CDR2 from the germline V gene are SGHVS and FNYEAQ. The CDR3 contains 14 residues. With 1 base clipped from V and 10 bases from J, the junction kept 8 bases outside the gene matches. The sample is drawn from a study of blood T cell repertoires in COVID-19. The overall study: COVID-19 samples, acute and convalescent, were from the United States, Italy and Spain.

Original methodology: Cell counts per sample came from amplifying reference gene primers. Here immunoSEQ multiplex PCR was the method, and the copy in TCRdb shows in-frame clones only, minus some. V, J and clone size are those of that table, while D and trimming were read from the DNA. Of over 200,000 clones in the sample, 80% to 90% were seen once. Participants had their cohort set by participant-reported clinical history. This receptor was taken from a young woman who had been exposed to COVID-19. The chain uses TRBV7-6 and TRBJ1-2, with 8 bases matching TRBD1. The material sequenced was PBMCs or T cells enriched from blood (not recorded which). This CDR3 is CASSLEQGANHYTF. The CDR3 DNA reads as TGTGCCAGCAGCTTAGAGCAGGGGGCAAATCACTACACCTTC.